The following is a TCR beta chain sequence with its context. Its antigen target is currently unknown. No base quality values were provided; no much bigger clone lies one nucleotide off. Each collaborating institution followed its own protocols to collect whole blood in K2EDTA tubes. For TCRbeta analysis, collaborators shipped samples as frozen whole blood, isolated PBMCs, or DNA extracted from either of those sample types. This sample is part of a study of blood T cell repertoires in COVID-19 (dated by TCRdb to the early 2020s). Regarding the study in general: The collaborator samples originated in the United States, Italy and Spain and spanned the acute and convalescent phases of COVID-19. The material from the prospective study consisted of cDNA or gDNA derived from T cells, B-cell-depleted T cells, or PBMCs. Deeply sampled blood TCRbeta repertoires from subjects exposed to, actively infected with, or recovered from COVID-19 were included in the dataset. The sample metadata nearly always contained a de-identified subject ID, COVID-19 status, age in years and sex. The repertoires were released in a freely available public database meant as a resource for research on the immune response to SARS-CoV-2. Samples came from the ongoing ImmuneRACE study (first 160 participants) plus 1,254 subjects from 6 global collaborators. Where available, HLA class I and class II types were obtained from metadata supplied by the sample provider rather than from assay-based typing.

The paper as a whole reports these results and caveats: The quantity of clinical and demographic metadata differed by source and by participant and was supplied without curation.

TCRbeta CDR3 regions were amplified from genomic DNA using the immunoSEQ Assay, a bias-controlled multiplex PCR. On the authors' methods: Within the assay, amplification of reference gene primers was used to estimate how many nucleated cells each sample contained. Sequence reads were collapsed and filtered to measure the absolute abundance of every unique TCRbeta CDR3 rearrangement. For each sample, productive Simpson clonality was calculated as the square root of Simpson's diversity index across productive rearrangements. TCRdb mirrors the immuneACCESS table, restricted to in-frame sequences. Some clones are absent from its copies; in checked studies, under half trace to an unresolved V gene, and the reason for the others is unknown. V and J calls and clone size are as listed in that table; D and trimming were resolved from the DNA. This sample is represented by about 210,000 clones; almost 85% of them were singletons. Approximately 8% of the sample is taken by the ten largest.

For CDR1 and CDR2, the germline V gene (reference sequence) lists MNHEY and SMNVEV. Including the terminal cysteine and phenylalanine, the CDR3 comprises 16 residues. Of the read, only the CDR3 DNA is kept; its 48 bases are in frame from base 1. The trim is 0 bases for V and 5 bases for J, with a gap of 16 bases between the germline ends. Recombination connected TRBV27 to TRBJ2-5; the D gene is unclear. Material: peripheral blood. This TCR derives from a woman between 45 and 60 years old with active or convalescent COVID-19. The nucleotides are TGTGCCAGCAGTTTATCCCTCTCAACAAGCAGGGAGACCCAGTACTTC. Its protein product is CASSLSLSTSRETQYF.